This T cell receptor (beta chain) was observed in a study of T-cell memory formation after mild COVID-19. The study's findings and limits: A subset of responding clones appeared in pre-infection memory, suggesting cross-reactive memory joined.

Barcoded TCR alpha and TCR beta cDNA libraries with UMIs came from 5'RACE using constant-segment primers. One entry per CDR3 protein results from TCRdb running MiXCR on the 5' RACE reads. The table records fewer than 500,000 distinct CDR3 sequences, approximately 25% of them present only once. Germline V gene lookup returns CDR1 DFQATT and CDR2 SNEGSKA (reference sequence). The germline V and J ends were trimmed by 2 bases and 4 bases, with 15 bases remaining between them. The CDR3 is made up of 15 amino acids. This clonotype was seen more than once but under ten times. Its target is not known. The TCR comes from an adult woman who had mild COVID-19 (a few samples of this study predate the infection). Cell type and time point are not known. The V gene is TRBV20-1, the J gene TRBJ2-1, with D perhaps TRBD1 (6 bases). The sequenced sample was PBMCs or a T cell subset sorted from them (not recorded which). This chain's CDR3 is CSARHRDKVYNEQFF. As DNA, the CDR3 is TGCAGTGCTAGACACCGGGACAAGGTTTACAATGAGCAGTTCTTC.